This T cell receptor beta chain emerged from a study of spatial heterogeneity in lung cancer. Turning to the study itself: Every unique TCR and UMI combination, on average, appeared more than ten times in raw reads. Findings and limits, study-wide: Blood carried ubiquitous expanded tumor TCRs more at resection than follow-up.

Germline V gives CDR1 SGHTA, CDR2 FQGNSA. V lost 6 bases, J lost 4 bases, and 8 bases lay in between. This CDR3 is 12 amino acids long. A note on this clonotype: Its matching antigen is unknown.

Indicated time point: sample taken at primary tumor resection. Sequencing covered unsorted whole RNA taken from tumor, nontumor lung or frozen PBMC. Samples were obtained from approximately 76 donors, all untreated early-stage non-small cell lung cancer patients. The presence of a unique molecular identifier marked each TCR cDNA molecule. TCRdb re-derived calls from the 5' RACE reads in MiXCR, one entry per CDR3 protein. The sample records 50,000 or so distinct CDR3 sequences, around 11% being singletons. The sequencing here drew on PBMCs, taken at surgery. The chain uses TRBV7-2 and TRBJ2-3; D unclear. The origin of this receptor is a female donor with early-stage non-small cell lung cancer. DNA of the CDR3: TGTGCCAGCAGTTACGGTCCAGATACGCAGTATTTT. As protein: CASSYGPDTQYF.